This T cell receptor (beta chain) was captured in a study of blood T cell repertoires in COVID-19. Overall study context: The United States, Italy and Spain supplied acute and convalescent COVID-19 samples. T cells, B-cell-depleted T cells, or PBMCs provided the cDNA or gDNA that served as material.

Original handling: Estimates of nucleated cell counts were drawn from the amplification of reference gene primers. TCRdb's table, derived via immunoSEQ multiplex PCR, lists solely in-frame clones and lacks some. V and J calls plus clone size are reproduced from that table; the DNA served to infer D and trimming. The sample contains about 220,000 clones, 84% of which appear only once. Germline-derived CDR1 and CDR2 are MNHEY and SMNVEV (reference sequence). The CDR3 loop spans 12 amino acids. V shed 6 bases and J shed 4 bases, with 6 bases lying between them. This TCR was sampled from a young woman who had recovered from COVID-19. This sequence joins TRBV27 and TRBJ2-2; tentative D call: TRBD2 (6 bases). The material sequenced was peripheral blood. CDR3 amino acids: CASRGGTGELFF. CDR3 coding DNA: TGTGCCAGCAGGGGGGGCACCGGGGAGCTGTTTTTT.